This TCR beta chain was recorded in a study of shared clonotypes between healthy human individuals. At the level of the study: A donor's plate count was three for CD4 naive and three for CD4 memory; CD8 naive had two and CD8 memory one.

Study conclusions and caveats: Clonotype sharing among donors was expected to depend on sequencing depth.

V was pared by 4 bases and J by 10 bases, with 8 bases of the junction left unmatched. CDR1 and CDR2 (germline): SGHAT, FQNNGV. CDR3 length: 14 residues. Free of recent acute infections or vaccinations, the donors were healthy HIV-negative adults. Deep was the level used in running the assay. Here immunoSEQ multiplex PCR was the method, and the copy in TCRdb shows in-frame clones only, minus some. The profile shows around 350,000 clones, around four fifths of them singletons. About this clone itself: Its antigen remains unknown.

The TCR was taken from a man aged 25-40 years in good health. Sequenced input: memory CD4+ T cells sorted from blood. Subset defined: CD45RA-negative fraction. The chain couples TRBV11-2 to TRBJ1-4, with 8 nucleotides matching TRBD1. The chain's CDR3 is CASSSGTGGGKLFF. The DNA for the CDR3 is TGTGCCAGCAGCTCAGGGACAGGAGGAGGAAAACTGTTTTTT.